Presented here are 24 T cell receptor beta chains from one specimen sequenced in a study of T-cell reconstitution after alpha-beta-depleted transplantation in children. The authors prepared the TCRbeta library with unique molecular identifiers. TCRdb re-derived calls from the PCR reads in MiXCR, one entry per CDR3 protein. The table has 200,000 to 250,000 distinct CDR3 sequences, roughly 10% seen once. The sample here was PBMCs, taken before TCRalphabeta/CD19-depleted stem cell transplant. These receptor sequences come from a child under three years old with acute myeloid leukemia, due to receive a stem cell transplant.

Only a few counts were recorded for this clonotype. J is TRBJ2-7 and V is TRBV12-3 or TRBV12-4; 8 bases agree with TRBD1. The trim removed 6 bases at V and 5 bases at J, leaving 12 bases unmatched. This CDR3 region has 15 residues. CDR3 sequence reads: CASSPSGGARNEQYF. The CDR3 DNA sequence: TGTGCCAGCAGCCCCTCAGGGGGCGCGAGAAACGAGCAGTACTTC.

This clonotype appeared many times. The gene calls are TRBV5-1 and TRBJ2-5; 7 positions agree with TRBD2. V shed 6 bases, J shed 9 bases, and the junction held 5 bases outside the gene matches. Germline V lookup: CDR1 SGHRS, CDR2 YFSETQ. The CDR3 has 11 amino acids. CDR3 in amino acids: CASTLGGAQYF. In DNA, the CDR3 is TGCGCCAGCACCCTGGGGGGGGCCCAGTACTTC.

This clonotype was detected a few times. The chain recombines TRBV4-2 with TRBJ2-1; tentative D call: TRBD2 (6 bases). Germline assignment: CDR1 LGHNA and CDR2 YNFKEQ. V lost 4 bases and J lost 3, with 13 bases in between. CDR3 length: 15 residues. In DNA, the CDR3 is TGTGCCAGCAGCCGCGGGACCCTTATCTACAATGAGCAGTTCTTC. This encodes CASSRGTLIYNEQFF.

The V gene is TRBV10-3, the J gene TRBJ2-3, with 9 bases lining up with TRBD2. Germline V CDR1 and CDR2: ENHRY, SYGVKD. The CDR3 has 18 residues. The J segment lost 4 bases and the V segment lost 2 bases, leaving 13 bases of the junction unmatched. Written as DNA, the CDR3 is TGTGCCATCAGTGAGATACTCGGGACTAGCACAACTTCAGATACGCAGTATTTT. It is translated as CAISEILGTSTTSDTQYF.

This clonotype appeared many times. The CDR3 sequence is CASSSDRGETQYF. For the CDR3, the DNA is TGCGCCAGCAGCTCGGACAGGGGAGAGACCCAGTACTTC. The J gene is TRBJ2-5, the V gene TRBV5-1; 9 bases map to TRBD1. The CDR3 extends over 13 amino acids. The V segment lost 3 bases and the J segment 4 bases; nucleotides outside the gene matches: 1. Per germline, CDR1 SGHRS and CDR2 YFSETQ.

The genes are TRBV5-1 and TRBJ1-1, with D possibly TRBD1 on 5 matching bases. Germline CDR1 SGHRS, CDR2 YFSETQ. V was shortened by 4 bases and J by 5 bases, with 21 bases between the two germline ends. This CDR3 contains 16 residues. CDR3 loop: CASSVEPRGGRTEAFF. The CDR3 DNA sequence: TGCGCCAGCAGCGTGGAGCCTCGGGGGGGAAGGACTGAAGCTTTCTTT.

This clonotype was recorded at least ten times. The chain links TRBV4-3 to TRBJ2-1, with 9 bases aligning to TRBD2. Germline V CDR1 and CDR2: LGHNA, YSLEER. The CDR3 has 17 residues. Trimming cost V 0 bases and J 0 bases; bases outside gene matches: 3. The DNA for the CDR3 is TGCGCCAGCAGCCAAGAGTCTAGCGGGAACTCCTACAATGAGCAGTTCTTC. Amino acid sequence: CASSQESSGNSYNEQFF.

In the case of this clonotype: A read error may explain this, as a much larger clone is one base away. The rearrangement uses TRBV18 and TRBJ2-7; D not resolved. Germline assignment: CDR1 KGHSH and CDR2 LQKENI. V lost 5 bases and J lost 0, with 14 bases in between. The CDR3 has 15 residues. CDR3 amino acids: CASSVDLRSSYEQYF. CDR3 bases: TGTGCCAGCTCAGTTGACTTGAGGAGCTCCTACGAGCAGTACTTC.

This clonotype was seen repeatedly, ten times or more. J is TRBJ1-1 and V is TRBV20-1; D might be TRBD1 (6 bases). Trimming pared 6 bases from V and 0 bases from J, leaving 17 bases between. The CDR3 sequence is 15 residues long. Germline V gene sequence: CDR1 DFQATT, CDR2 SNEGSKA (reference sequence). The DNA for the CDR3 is TGCAGTGCGGCCGGGGGCGGGCCTATGAACACTGAAGCTTTCTTT. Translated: CSAAGGGPMNTEAFF.

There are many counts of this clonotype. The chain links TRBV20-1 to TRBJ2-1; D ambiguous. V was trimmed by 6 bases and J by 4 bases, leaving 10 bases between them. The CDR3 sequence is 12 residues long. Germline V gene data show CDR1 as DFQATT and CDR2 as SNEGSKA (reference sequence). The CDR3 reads CSAPRSYNEQFF. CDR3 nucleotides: TGCAGTGCCCCCAGGAGTTACAATGAGCAGTTCTTC.

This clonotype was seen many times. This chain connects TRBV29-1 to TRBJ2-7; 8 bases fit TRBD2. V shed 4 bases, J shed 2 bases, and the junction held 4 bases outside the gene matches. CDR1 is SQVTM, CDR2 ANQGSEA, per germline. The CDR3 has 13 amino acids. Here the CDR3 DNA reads TGCAGCGTTGGTAGCGGGGCTACCTACGAGCAGTACTTC. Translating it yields CSVGSGATYEQYF.

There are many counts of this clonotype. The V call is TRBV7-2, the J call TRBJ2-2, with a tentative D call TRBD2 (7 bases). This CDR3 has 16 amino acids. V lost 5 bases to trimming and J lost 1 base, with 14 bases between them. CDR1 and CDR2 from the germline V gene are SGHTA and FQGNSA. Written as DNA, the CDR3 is TGTGCCAGCAGCCCCCAGGGGAGGGGGAACACCGGGGAGCTGTTTTTT. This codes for CASSPQGRGNTGELFF.

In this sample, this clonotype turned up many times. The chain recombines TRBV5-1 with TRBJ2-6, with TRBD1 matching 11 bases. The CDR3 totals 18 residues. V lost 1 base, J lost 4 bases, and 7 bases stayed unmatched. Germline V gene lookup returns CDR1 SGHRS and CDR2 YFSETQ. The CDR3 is CASSLYGQGAGGANVLTF. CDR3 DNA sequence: TGCGCCAGCAGCTTGTACGGACAGGGGGCGGGAGGGGCCAACGTCCTGACTTTC.

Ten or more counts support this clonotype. The CDR3 nucleotides read TGTGCCTGGAAGGCACACCGATCCTACGAGCAGTACTTC. Translation gives CAWKAHRSYEQYF. The chain employs TRBV30 and TRBJ2-7; D remains ambiguous. Trimming stripped 4 bases from V and 1 base from J, with 11 bases between. In germline, CDR1 is GTSNPN, CDR2 SVGIG (reference sequence). This CDR3 is 13 amino acids long.

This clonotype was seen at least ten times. In nucleotides, the CDR3 is TGTGCCAGCAGCCCTAGCAATCAGCCCCAGCATTTT. Translation: CASSPSNQPQHF. The rearrangement joins TRBV12-3 or TRBV12-4 to TRBJ1-5; D call uncertain. The CDR3 sequence is 12 residues long. V lost 6 bases and J lost 0, with 3 bases in between.

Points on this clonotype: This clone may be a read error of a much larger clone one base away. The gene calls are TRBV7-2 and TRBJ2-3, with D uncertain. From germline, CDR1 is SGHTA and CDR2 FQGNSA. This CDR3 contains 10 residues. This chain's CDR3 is CAGSLGTQYF. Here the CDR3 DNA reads TGTGCCGGCAGCTTAGGGACGCAGTATTTT.

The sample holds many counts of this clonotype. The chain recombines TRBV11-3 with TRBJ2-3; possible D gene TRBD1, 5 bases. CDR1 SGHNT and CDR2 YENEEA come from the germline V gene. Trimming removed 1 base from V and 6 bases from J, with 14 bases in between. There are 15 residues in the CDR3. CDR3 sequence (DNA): TGTGCCAGCAGCTTAGGTGCCCAGGGATGGGATACGCAGTATTTT. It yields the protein CASSLGAQGWDTQYF.

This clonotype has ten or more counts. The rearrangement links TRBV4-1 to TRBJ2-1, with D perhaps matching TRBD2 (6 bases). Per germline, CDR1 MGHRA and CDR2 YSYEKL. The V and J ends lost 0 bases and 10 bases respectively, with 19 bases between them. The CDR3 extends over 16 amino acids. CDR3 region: CASSQESGLLHGEQFF. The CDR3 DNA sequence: TGCGCCAGCAGCCAAGAGAGCGGGCTCCTCCATGGGGAGCAGTTCTTC.

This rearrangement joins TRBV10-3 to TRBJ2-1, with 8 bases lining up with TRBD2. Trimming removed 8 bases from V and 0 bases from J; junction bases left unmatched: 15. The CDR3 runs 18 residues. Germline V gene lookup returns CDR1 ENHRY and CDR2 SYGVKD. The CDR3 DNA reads TGTGCCATCGGGTTAACGGGAGGGCCAGGGAGCTCCTACAATGAGCAGTTCTTC. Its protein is CAIGLTGGPGSSYNEQFF.

The CDR3 coding sequence is TGTGCCAGCAGCGTAGGGCTAGCGTCGAATGGGGAGACCCAGTACTTC. This codes for CASSVGLASNGETQYF. This chain connects TRBV9 to TRBJ2-5; perhaps TRBD2 as D (6 bases). The CDR3 has 16 residues. Trimming removed 0 bases at V and 5 bases at J, with 17 bases between. In germline, CDR1 is SGDLS, CDR2 YYNGEE.

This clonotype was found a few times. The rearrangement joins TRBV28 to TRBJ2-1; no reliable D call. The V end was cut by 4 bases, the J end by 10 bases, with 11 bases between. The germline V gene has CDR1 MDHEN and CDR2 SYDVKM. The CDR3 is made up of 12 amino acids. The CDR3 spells CASSYPGREQFF. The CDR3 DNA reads TGTGCCAGCAGTTACCCCGGAAGGGAGCAGTTCTTC. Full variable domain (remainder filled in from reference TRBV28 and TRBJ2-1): DVKVTQSSRYLVKRTGEKVFLECVQDMDHENMFWYRQDPGLGLRLIYFSYDVKMKEKGDIPEGYSVSREKKERFSLILESASTNQTSMYLCASSYPGREQFFGPGTRLTVL.

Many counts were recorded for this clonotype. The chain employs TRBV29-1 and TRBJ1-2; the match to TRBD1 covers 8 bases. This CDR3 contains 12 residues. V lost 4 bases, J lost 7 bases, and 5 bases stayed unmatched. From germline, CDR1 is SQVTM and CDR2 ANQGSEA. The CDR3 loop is CSVGTGPGGYTF. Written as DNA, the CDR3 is TGCAGCGTTGGGACAGGGCCGGGTGGCTACACCTTC.

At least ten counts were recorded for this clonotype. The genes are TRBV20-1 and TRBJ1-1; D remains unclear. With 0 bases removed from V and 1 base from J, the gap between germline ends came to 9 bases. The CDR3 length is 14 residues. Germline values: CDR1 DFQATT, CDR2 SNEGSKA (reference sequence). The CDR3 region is CSARDVVRNTEAFF. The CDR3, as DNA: TGCAGTGCTAGAGATGTAGTGCGGAACACTGAAGCTTTCTTT.

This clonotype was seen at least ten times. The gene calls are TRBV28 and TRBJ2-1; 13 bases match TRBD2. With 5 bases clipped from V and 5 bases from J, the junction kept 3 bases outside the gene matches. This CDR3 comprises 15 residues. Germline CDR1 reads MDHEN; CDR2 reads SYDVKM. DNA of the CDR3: TGTGCCAGCAGTCCCGGACTAGCGGGAGACAATGAGCAGTTCTTC. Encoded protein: CASSPGLAGDNEQFF.